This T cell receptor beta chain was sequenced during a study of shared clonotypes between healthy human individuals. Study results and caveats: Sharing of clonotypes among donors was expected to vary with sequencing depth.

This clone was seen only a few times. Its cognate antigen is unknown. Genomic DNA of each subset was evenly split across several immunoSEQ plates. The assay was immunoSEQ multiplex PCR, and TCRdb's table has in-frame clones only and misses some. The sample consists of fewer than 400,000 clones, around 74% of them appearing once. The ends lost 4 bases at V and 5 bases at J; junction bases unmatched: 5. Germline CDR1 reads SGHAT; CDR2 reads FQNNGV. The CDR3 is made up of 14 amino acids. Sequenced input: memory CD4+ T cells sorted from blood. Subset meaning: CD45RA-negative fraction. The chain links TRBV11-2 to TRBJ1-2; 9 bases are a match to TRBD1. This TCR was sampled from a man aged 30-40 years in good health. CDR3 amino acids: CASSSTGGPYGYTF. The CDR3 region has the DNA TGTGCCAGCAGCTCCACAGGGGGCCCGTATGGCTACACCTTC.